This is a list of T cell receptor beta chains from one sample in a study of T cell responses to AZD1222 COVID-19 vaccine. Clones were sequenced by immunoSEQ multiplex PCR, and TCRdb holds only the in-frame ones, with some missing. The sample lists 80,000 to 90,000 clones; less than 90% were seen once. Here the sequenced sample was peripheral blood, taken 28 days after the second AZD1222 dose. All receptors come from an adult who received the AZD1222 COVID-19 vaccine. CDR3s include the opening cysteine and the closing phenylalanine or tryptophan. Each record gives: J gene, V gene, clone size, D gene, CDR3 DNA, CDR3 protein. D genes are given only for firm matches. Size values are once, few and many counts, or a class for expanded clones, and some rows have none.

TRBJ2-2,TRBV2,NA,TRBD1,TGTGCCAGCAGTGATGGGAAGGGGGCTACTAACACCGGGGAGCTGTTTTTT,CASSDGKGATNTGELFF
TRBJ1-1,TRBV10-3,once,TRBD1,TGTGCCGCCCGAGGGACAGGGGACACTGAAGCTTTCTTT,CAARGTGDTEAFF
TRBJ2-7,TRBV6-1,NA,TRBD1,TGTGCCAGCAGTGATGAAGGACAGGGGGCCTACGAGCAGTACTTC,CASSDEGQGAYEQYF
TRBJ1-5,TRBV28,NA,NA,TGTGCCAGCGTATCGGGACCGCACAATCAGCCCCAGCATTTT,CASVSGPHNQPQHF
TRBJ2-1,TRBV2,NA,TRBD2,TGTGCCACCAGGACTAGCGGGGGTGGGCAGTTCTTC,CATRTSGGGQFF
TRBJ1-6,TRBV18,once,TRBD1,TGTGCCAGCTCACCAACGGGACAGGGGCAGAGCTCCTATAATTCACCCCTCCACTTT,CASSPTGQGQSSYNSPLHF
TRBJ1-2,TRBV6-5,NA,TRBD1,TGTGCCAGCAGGTACCCAGGGGGAGGCTACACCTTC,CASRYPGGGYTF
TRBJ1-5,TRBV6-1,NA,TRBD1,TGTGCCAGCAGTGAAACGGGACAGGGGACTCAGCCCCAGCATTTT,CASSETGQGTQPQHF
TRBJ1-2,TRBV6-5,NA,NA,TGTGCCAGCAGCCGTACAGGGCTTGGCTACACCTTC,CASSRTGLGYTF
TRBJ2-1,TRBV6-5,once,NA,TGTGCCAGCAGTTACTCGATGGGACGGGACTTTGAGCAGTTCTTC,CASSYSMGRDFEQFF
TRBJ1-1,TRBV5-1,NA,TRBD1,TGCGCCAGCAGCTTGGGTGATACAGGGGCCCACACTGAAGCTTTCTTT,CASSLGDTGAHTEAFF
TRBJ1-4,TRBV6-5,NA,NA,TGTGCCAGCAGCCTGGACGGGATAGCTGAAAAACTGTTTTTT,CASSLDGIAEKLFF
TRBJ1-4,TRBV9,NA,NA,TGTGCCAGCAGCGTCGGCACAGGTCGGGAAAAACTGTTTTTT,CASSVGTGREKLFF
TRBJ1-2,TRBV2,NA,NA,TGTGCCAGCAGTAGTACTCCGGGACCATATTACACCTTC,CASSSTPGPYYTF
TRBJ1-1,TRBV15,NA,TRBD1,TGTGCCACCAGCAGAGGGGGGACAGGGAACACTGAAGCTTTCTTT,CATSRGGTGNTEAFF
TRBJ1-4,TRBV19,NA,TRBD1,TGTGCCAGTAGTACACCGACAGGGTATTCGTATGAAAAACTGTTTTTT,CASSTPTGYSYEKLFF
TRBJ1-1,TRBV5-6,once,NA,TGTGCCAGCAGCTTGGATCCAGGGAACACTGAAGCTTTCTTT,CASSLDPGNTEAFF
TRBJ1-5,TRBV24-1,few,NA,TGTGCCACCAGTCAAAGGGATAATCAGCCCCAGCATTTT,CATSQRDNQPQHF
TRBJ1-2,TRBV5-4,NA,TRBD1,TGTGCCAGCAGCACTACAGGGGTTCGCGGCTACACCTTC,CASSTTGVRGYTF
TRBJ1-3,TRBV19,once,NA,TGTGCCAGTAGTATAAGCAGATACTCTGGAAACACCATATATTTT,CASSISRYSGNTIYF
TRBJ2-5,TRBV21-1,NA,NA,TGTGCCAGCACCGAAACCTTCTGGGACAGGGGGCAGGAGACCCAGTACTTC,CASTETFWDRGQETQYF
TRBJ1-2,TRBV6-6,once,NA,TGTGCCAGCAGTTACGTGACTTCGGGACCCTATGGCTACACCTTC,CASSYVTSGPYGYTF
TRBJ1-2,TRBV19,few,NA,TGTGCCAGTAGTGAGTCTAACTATGGCTACACCTTC,CASSESNYGYTF
TRBJ1-1,TRBV5-1,once,TRBD1,TGCGCCAGCAGCTTGAACGGACAGGGGGACACTGAAGCTTTCTTT,CASSLNGQGDTEAFF
TRBJ1-1,TRBV29-1,NA,NA,TGCAGCGTCTCAAGACGAGGAGACACTGAAGCTTTCTTT,CSVSRRGDTEAFF
TRBJ2-2,TRBV19,NA,NA,TGTGCCAGTAGTATAGTTCCAGGGTTGAACACCGGGGAGCTGTTTTTT,CASSIVPGLNTGELFF
TRBJ2-2,TRBV2,NA,NA,TGTGCCAGCAGAAGGGGGGCGGTCTCGAACACCGGGGAGCTGTTTTTT,CASRRGAVSNTGELFF
TRBJ1-1,TRBV3-1/TRBV3-2,NA,TRBD1,TGTGCCAGCAGCCAAGGGACAGGGGTCGCGGCTTTCTTT,CASSQGTGVAAFF
TRBJ2-7,TRBV2,once,NA,TGTGCCAGCAGGACAGACACCTACGAGCAGTACTTC,CASRTDTYEQYF
TRBJ1-3,TRBV3-1/TRBV3-2,once,NA,TGTGCCAGCAGCCAAGGACAGGTCACCTCCTCTGGAAACACCATATATTTT,CASSQGQVTSSGNTIYF
TRBJ2-2,TRBV7-2,once,TRBD1,TGTGCCAGCAGCTTAGGGGGACAGGGGTCAACCGGGGAGCTGTTTTTT,CASSLGGQGSTGELFF
TRBJ2-5,TRBV6-5,once,NA,TGTGCCAGCAGTTACCGGGAAGAAGAGACCCAGTACTTC,CASSYREEETQYF
TRBJ1-2,TRBV6-5,NA,TRBD1,TGTGCCAGCAGACCTGACAGGGGGGGTAACTATGGCTACACCTTC,CASRPDRGGNYGYTF
TRBJ1-3,TRBV11-2,NA,NA,TGTGCCAGCAGCGCCTACAGCTCTGGAAACACCATATATTTT,CASSAYSSGNTIYF
TRBJ1-2,TRBV6-5,few,NA,TGTGCCAGCAGCATCCCAGGGTTTGGCTACACCTTC,CASSIPGFGYTF
TRBJ1-3,TRBV3-1/TRBV3-2,few,NA,TGTGCCAGCAGCCACAGGACTATCTCTGGAAACACCATATATTTT,CASSHRTISGNTIYF
TRBJ1-5,TRBV6-5,NA,NA,TGTGCCAGCGGGGGGACATTCAATCAGCCCCAGCATTTT,CASGGTFNQPQHF
TRBJ1-1,TRBV5-6,NA,NA,TGTGCCAGCAGCTTAAGGGGCATAAACACTGAAGCTTTCTTT,CASSLRGINTEAFF
TRBJ1-6,TRBV5-5,NA,NA,TGTGCCAGCAGCTTTTACGACAGTTCCTATAATTCACCCCTCCACTTT,CASSFYDSSYNSPLHF
TRBJ1-6,TRBV7-8,NA,NA,TGTGCCAGCAGCTTCGCAGGGAGATTTAATTCACCCCTCCACTTT,CASSFAGRFNSPLHF
TRBJ1-2,TRBV7-9,NA,NA,TGTGTCGTGGGGGGAGGCGGCTACACCTTC,CVVGGGGYTF
TRBJ1-3,TRBV19,NA,NA,TGTGCCAGTAGTATAGTATATCTGGACACCATATATTTT,CASSIVYLDTIYF
TRBJ1-2,TRBV19,NA,NA,TGTGCCAGTAGTACGGGACTACCTGGCTACACCTTC,CASSTGLPGYTF
TRBJ1-3,TRBV5-8,NA,NA,TGTGCCAGCAGCCTCCCCCTGTGGAACACCATATATTTT,CASSLPLWNTIYF
TRBJ1-1,TRBV2,NA,NA,TGTGCCAGCAGTTCCCCGGGCAGGGGCTCTATTGGGGCTTTCTTT,CASSSPGRGSIGAFF
TRBJ2-1,TRBV27,NA,NA,TGTGCCAGCAGTTTATCAGATTGGACACCCAACAATGAGCAGTTCTTC,CASSLSDWTPNNEQFF
TRBJ2-3,TRBV7-9,once,TRBD2,TGTGCCAGCAGCTTAGGAGCGGGGGGGCTGGGTACGCAGTATTTT,CASSLGAGGLGTQYF
TRBJ1-2,TRBV2,NA,NA,TGTGCCAGCAGTGAGAGGGACGGCTTAGAGGGCTACACCTTC,CASSERDGLEGYTF
TRBJ1-4,TRBV5-1,few,TRBD1,TGCGCCAGCAGCTCGGGCAGGGGGCGAGAAAAACTGTTTTTT,CASSSGRGREKLFF
TRBJ2-7,TRBV19,NA,TRBD2,TGTGCCAGTAGTTCACGACTAGCGGGGGGGATGTACGAGCAGTACTTC,CASSSRLAGGMYEQYF
TRBJ1-3,TRBV27,NA,NA,TGTGCCAGCAGTTTAGTGGGGCCCGGAAACACCATATATTTT,CASSLVGPGNTIYF
TRBJ1-2,TRBV3-1/TRBV3-2,few,TRBD1,TGTGCCAGCAGCCAAGGAGCACCGGGACAGGGGGCGTATGGCTACACCTTC,CASSQGAPGQGAYGYTF
TRBJ2-2,TRBV11-2,NA,TRBD1,TGTGCCAGCAGCTCCAATTTCGGGACAGCCGGGGAGCTGTTTTTT,CASSSNFGTAGELFF
TRBJ1-5,TRBV21-1,few,NA,TGTGCCAGCTCTGGGACGTACGATAGCAATCAGCCCCAGCATTTT,CASSGTYDSNQPQHF
TRBJ1-2,TRBV18,few,NA,TGTGCCAGCTCACCTCAGGTCGCTAACTATGGCTACACCTTC,CASSPQVANYGYTF
TRBJ2-7,TRBV5-1,NA,NA,TGCGCCAGCAGCTTGGCCATTCCGCCTTACGAGCAGTACTTC,CASSLAIPPYEQYF
TRBJ2-1,TRBV2,NA,TRBD2,TGTGCCAGCAGTGACACTAGCGGGGGAAACAATGAGCAGTTCTTC,CASSDTSGGNNEQFF
TRBJ2-1,TRBV2,NA,NA,TGTGCCAGCACTGGATACAATGAGCAGTTCTTC,CASTGYNEQFF
TRBJ2-1,TRBV5-6,medium-sized,NA,TGTGCCAGCAGCTTGGGTGCCGTCCCCTCCAAGCAGTTCTTC,CASSLGAVPSKQFF